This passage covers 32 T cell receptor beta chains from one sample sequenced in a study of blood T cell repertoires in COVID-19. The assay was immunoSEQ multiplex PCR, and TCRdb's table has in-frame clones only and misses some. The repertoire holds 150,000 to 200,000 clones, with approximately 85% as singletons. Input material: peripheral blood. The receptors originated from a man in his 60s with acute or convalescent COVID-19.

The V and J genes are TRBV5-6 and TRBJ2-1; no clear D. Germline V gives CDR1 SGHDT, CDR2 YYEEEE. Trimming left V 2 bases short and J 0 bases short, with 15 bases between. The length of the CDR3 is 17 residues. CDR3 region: CASSLTLGGSSYNEQFF. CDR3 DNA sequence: TGTGCCAGCAGCTTAACCCTAGGCGGTAGCTCCTACAATGAGCAGTTCTTC.

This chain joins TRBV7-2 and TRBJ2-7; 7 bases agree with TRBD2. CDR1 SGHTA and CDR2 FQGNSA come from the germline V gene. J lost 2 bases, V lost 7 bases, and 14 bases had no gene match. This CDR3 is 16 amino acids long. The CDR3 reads CASTLIPGGGAYEQYF. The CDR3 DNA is TGTGCCAGCACCCTGATACCGGGGGGAGGGGCCTACGAGCAGTACTTC.

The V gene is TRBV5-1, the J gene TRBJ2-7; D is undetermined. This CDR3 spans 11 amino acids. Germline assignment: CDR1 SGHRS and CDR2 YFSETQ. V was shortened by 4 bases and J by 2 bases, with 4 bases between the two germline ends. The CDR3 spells CASSPAYEQYF. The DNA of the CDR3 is TGCGCCAGCAGCCCGGCCTACGAGCAGTACTTC.

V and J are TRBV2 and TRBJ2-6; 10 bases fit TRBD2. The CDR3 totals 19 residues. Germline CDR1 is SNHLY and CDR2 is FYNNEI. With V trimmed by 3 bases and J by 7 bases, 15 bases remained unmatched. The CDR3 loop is CASSDFGTSGVLRANVLTF. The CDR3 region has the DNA TGTGCCAGCAGTGATTTTGGTACTAGCGGGGTCCTTCGAGCCAACGTCCTGACTTTC.

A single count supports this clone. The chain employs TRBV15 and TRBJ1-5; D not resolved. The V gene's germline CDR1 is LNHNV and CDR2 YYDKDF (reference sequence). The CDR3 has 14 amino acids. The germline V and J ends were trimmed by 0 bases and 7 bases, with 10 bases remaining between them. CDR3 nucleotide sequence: TGTGCCACCAGCAGAGATCTGGTAGTACAGCCCCAGCATTTT. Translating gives CATSRDLVVQPQHF.

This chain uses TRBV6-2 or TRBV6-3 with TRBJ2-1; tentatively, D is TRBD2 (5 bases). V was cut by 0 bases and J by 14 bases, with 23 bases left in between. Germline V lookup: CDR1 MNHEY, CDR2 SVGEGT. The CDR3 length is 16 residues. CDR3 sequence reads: CASSYSETRHPSRKFF. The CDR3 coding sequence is TGTGCCAGCAGTTACTCGGAAACTAGACACCCAAGTAGAAAGTTCTTC.

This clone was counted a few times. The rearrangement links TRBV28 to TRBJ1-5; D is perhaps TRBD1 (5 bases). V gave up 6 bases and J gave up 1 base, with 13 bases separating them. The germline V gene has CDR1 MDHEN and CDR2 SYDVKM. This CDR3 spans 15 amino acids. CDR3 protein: CASSLKRGSNQPQHF. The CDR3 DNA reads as TGTGCCAGCAGCCTAAAGCGGGGCAGCAATCAGCCCCAGCATTTT.

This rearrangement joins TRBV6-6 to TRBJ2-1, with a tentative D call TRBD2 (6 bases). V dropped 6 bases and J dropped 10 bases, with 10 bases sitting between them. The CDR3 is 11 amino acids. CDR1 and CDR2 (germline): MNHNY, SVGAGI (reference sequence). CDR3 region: CASRWGEEQFF. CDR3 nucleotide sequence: TGTGCCAGCAGATGGGGGGAGGAGCAGTTCTTC.

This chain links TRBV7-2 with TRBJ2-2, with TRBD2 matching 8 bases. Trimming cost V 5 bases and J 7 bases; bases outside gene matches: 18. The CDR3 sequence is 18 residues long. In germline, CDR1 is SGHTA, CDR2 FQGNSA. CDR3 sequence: CASSPQGGRYGTDGELFF. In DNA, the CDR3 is TGTGCCAGCAGCCCCCAGGGCGGGAGGTATGGGACGGACGGGGAGCTGTTTTTT.

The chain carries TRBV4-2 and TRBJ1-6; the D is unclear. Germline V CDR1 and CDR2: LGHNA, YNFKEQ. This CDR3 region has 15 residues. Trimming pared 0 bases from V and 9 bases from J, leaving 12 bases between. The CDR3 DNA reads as TGTGCCAGCAGCCAAGATTTTCAGGATGGTTCACCCCTCCACTTT. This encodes CASSQDFQDGSPLHF.

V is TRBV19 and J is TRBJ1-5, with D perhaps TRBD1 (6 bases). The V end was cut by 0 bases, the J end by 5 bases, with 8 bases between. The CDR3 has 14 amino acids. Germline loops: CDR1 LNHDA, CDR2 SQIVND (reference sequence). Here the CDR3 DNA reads TGTGCCAGTAGTATAGAGGGGGCGCATCAGCCCCAGCATTTT. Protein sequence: CASSIEGAHQPQHF.

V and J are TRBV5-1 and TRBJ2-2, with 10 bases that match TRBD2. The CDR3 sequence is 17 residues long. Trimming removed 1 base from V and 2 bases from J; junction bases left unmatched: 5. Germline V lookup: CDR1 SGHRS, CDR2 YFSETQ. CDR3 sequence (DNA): TGCGCCAGCAGCTTGTTAACTAGCGGGACTAACACCGGGGAGCTGTTTTTT. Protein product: CASSLLTSGTNTGELFF.

The CDR3 DNA sequence: TGTGCCAGCAGCCTCCACCGGTGGGGAGGGGGGCAAGAGACCCAGTACTTC. It encodes CASSLHRWGGGQETQYF. This sequence joins TRBV7-6 and TRBJ2-5; possible D gene TRBD2, 7 bases. The CDR3 spans 17 residues. Germline CDR1 reads SGHVS; CDR2 reads FNYEAQ. V was trimmed by 5 bases and J by 2 bases, leaving 21 bases between them.

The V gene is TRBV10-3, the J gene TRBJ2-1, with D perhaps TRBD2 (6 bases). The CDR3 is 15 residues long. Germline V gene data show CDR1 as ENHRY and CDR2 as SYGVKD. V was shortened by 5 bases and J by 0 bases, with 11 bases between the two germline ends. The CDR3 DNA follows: TGTGCCATCAGTAACCGGGACTCCTCCTACAATGAGCAGTTCTTC. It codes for CAISNRDSSYNEQFF.

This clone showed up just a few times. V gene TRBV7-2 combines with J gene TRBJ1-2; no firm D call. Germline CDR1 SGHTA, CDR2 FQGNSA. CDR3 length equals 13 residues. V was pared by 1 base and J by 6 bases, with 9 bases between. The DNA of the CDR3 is TGTGCCAGCAGCTTAGGCGGCACCGATGGCTACACCTTC. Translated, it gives CASSLGGTDGYTF. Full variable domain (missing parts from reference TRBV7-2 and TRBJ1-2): GAGVSQSPSNKVTEKGKDVELRCDPISGHTALYWYRQSLGQGLEFLIYFQGNSAPDKSGLPSDRFSAERTGGSVSTLTIQRTQQEDSAVYLCASSLGGTDGYTFGSGTRLTVV.

For the CDR3, the DNA is TGTGCCAGCAGTGGCGGACTAGCGGGAGGTTCGGGTGAGCAGTACTTC. As protein: CASSGGLAGGSGEQYF. The chain joins TRBV6-1 to TRBJ2-7; 14 bases fit TRBD2. The V gene end was trimmed by 4 bases and the J gene end by 7 bases; junction bases not matched to a gene: 9. This CDR3 is 16 amino acids long. The V gene's germline CDR1 is MNHNS and CDR2 SASEGT.

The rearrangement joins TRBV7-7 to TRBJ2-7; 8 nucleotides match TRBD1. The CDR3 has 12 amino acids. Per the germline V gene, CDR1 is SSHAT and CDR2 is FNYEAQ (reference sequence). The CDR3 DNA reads TGTGCTAGTACAGGGGGGCCGTGTGAGCAGTACTTC. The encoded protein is CASTGGPCEQYF.

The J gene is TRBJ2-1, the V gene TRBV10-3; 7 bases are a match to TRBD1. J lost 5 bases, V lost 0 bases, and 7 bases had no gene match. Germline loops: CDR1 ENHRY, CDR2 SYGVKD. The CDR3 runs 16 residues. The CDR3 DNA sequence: TGTGCCATCAGTGAGTCCGCAGGGGGTCACGACAATGAGCAGTTCTTC. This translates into CAISESAGGHDNEQFF.

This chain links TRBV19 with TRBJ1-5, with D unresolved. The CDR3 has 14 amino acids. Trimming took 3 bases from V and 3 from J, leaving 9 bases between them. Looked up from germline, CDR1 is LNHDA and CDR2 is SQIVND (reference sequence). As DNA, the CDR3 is TGTGCCAGTAGTATCTTGTCAGACAATCAGCCCCAGCATTTT. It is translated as CASSILSDNQPQHF. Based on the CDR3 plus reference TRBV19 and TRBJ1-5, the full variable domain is DGGITQSPKYLFRKEGQNVTLSCEQNLNHDAMYWYRQDPGQGLRLIYYSQIVNDFQKGDIAEGYSVSREKKESFPLTVTSAQKNPTAFYLCASSILSDNQPQHFGDGTRLSIL.

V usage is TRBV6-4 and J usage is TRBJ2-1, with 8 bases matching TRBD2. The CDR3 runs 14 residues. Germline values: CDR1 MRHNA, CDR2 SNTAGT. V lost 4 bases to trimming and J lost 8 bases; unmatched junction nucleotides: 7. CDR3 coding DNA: TGTGCCAGCAGTGGGCTAGCGGGCGGGTATGAGCAGTTCTTC. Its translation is CASSGLAGGYEQFF.

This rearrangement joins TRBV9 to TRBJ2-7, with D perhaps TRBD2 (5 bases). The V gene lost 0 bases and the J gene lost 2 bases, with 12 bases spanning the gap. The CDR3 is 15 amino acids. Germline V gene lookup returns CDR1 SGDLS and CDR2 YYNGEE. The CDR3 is CASSVDPAATYEQYF. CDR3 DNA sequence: TGTGCCAGCAGCGTAGACCCAGCGGCTACCTACGAGCAGTACTTC.

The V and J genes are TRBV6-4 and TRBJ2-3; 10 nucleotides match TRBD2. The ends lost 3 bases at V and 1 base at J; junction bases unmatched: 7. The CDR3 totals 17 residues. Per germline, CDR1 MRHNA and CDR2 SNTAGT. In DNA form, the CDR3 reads TGTGCCAGCAGTGAAGAGGTAGCGGGAGGCCGCACAGATACGCAGTATTTT. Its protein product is CASSEEVAGGRTDTQYF.

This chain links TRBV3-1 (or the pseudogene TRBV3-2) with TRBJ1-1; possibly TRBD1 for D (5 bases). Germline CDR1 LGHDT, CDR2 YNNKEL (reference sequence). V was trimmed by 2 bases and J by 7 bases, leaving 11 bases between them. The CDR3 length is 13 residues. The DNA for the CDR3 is TGTGCCAGCAGCCAAAGGGGAGGGAATGAAGCTTTCTTT. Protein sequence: CASSQRGGNEAFF.

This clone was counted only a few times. The CDR3 reads CASGPYPIYEQYF. In nucleotides, the CDR3 is TGTGCCAGCGGGCCTTACCCCATCTACGAGCAGTACTTC. This chain uses TRBV2 with TRBJ2-7; no definite D call. With 8 bases removed from V and 3 bases from J, the gap between germline ends came to 14 bases. The CDR3 runs 13 residues. Germline loops: CDR1 SNHLY, CDR2 FYNNEI.

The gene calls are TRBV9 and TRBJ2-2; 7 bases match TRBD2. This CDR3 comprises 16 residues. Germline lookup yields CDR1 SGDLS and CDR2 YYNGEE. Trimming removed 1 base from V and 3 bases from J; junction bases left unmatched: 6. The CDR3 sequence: CASSVRREMHTGELFF. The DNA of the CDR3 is TGTGCCAGCAGCGTAAGGCGGGAGATGCACACCGGGGAGCTGTTTTTT.

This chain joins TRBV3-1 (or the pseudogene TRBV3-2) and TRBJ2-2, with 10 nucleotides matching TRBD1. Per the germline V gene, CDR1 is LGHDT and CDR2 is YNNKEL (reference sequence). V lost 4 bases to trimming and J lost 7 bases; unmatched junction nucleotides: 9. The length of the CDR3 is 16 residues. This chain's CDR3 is CASSPRDRGGIGELFF. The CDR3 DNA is TGTGCCAGCAGCCCGCGGGACAGGGGAGGGATCGGGGAGCTGTTTTTT.

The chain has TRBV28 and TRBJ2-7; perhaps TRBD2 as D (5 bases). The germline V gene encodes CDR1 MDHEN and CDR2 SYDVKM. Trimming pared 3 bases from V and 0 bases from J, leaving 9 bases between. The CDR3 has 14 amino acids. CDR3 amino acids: CASSFTGSSYEQYF. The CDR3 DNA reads TGTGCCAGCAGTTTTACGGGGAGCTCCTACGAGCAGTACTTC.

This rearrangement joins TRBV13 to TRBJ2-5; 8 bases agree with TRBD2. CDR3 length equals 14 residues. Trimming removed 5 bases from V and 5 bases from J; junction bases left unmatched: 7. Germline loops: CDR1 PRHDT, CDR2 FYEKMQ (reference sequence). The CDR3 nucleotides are TGTGCCAGCAGCGGGGGACTAGTGAGCGAGACCCAGTACTTC. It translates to CASSGGLVSETQYF.

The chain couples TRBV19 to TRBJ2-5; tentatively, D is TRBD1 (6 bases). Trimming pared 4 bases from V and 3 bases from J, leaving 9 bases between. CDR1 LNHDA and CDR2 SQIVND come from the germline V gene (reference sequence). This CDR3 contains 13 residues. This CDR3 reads CASSTNREETQYF. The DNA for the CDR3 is TGTGCCAGTAGTACAAACAGGGAAGAGACCCAGTACTTC.

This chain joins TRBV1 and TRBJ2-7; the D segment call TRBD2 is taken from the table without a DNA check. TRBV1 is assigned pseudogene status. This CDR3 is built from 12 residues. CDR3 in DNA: TGCACCAGCAGCGTAGCCAACTACGAGCAGTACTTC. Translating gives CTSSVANYEQYF.

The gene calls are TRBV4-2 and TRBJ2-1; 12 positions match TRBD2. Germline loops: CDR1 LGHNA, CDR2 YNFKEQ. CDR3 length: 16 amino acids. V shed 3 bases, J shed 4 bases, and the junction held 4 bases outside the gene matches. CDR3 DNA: TGTGCCAGCAGCCAGGCTAGCGGGAGGGGTTACAATGAGCAGTTCTTC. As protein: CASSQASGRGYNEQFF.

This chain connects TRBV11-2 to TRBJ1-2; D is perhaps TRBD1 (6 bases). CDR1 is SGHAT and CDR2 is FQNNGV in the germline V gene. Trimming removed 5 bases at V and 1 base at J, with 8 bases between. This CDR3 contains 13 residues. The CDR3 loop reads CASSLRGNYGYTF. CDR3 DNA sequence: TGTGCCAGCAGCCTCAGGGGTAACTATGGCTACACCTTC.